A selection of T cell receptor beta chains follows, all from one sample in a study of T cell responses to AZD1222 COVID-19 vaccine. The method was immunoSEQ multiplex PCR; TCRdb's version includes in-frame clones alone and lacks a portion of them. The data show approximately 91,000 clones, with roughly 84% seen just once and roughly 13% held by the top ten. Sequencing used peripheral blood, obtained on day 0 of AZD1222 vaccination. Receptors were obtained from an adult in good health. Each CDR3 is given without its conserved first and last residue.

v_gene | CDR3aa
TRBV3-1/TRBV3-2 | ASSQDGAEETQY
TRBV15 | ATSRLKPGGTVPGYT
TRBV6-4 | ASSPTRGPYGYT
TRBV28 | ASSWGFNSNQPQH
TRBV14 | ASSEFPGQGGTGELF
TRBV6-2/TRBV6-3 | ASSDRAQETQY
TRBV6-2/TRBV6-3 | ASSYPTGGAPYEQY
TRBV5-3 | ARSLTGEGYGYT
TRBV19 | ATSGTGDTEAF
TRBV19 | ASSIQESSYNEQF
TRBV7-8 | ASSFWQGARGDYGYT
TRBV20-1 | SASRGTDRVYEQY
TRBV27 | ASSFGTGKGNGELF
TRBV7-3 | ASSLGAGGGYT
TRBV19 | ASKPRTGRNNSPLH
TRBV3-1/TRBV3-2 | ASSPTTANYGYT
TRBV11-3 | ASSLDWGTQY
TRBV10-3 | AISPMDENTGELF
TRBV14 | ASSQDWAGTGGRYNYGYT
TRBV18 | ASSYFGTGNTEAF
TRBV6-1 | ASRDRSSGANVLT
TRBV7-2 | ASSPDYPKETQY
TRBV2 | ASNVGGGNTIY
TRBV5-1 | ASSGQVGTDTQY
TRBV2 | ASSERGISNQPQH
TRBV7-9 | ASSFSGDSSNEKLF
TRBV5-4 | ASSYDSGQGTEAF
TRBV7-9 | ASSPGTGRAKNIQY
TRBV19 | ASSIQGAGANQQF
TRBV14 | ASSQAGYEKLF
TRBV29-1 | SVDGDGYT
TRBV7-3 | ASSLAGENTGELF
TRBV28 | ASRGSVTDAQY
TRBV4-1 | ASSHLGQRNTEAF
TRBV19 | ASMVSFGEQF
TRBV2 | ASSEEAGSGNTIY
TRBV7-3 | ASSSGGPTGELF
TRBV9 | ASSGTGAYT
TRBV19 | ASTDRGEPGNTIY
TRBV6-5 | ASSPDRNYGYT
TRBV5-4 | ASSLGIANTGELF
TRBV6-2/TRBV6-3 | ASSSLAGFANTGELF
TRBV6-2/TRBV6-3 | ASTPRGTGDETQY
TRBV25-1 | ASSESENTEAF
TRBV19 | ASSTFGQGALSGNTIY
TRBV3-1/TRBV3-2 | ASSQLRSGNTIY
TRBV7-6 | ASSSRQGSCCAYGYT
TRBV5-4 | ASSGGRNTEAF
TRBV5-1 | ASSGGTSRYEQY
TRBV10-1 | ASSESNVAGEQY
TRBV6-2/TRBV6-3 | ASSYSPGLLTYEQY
TRBV4-3 | ASSQGSRNHEQF
TRBV7-2 | ASSSTGGEETQY
TRBV28 | ASKEERPSYEQY
TRBV6-6 | ASSDGALPHTQY
TRBV20-1 | SASYVQGNTQY